The text below deals with one T cell receptor beta chain. CDR1 and CDR2 (germline): MDHEN, SYDVKM. CDR3 length: 12 amino acids. Trimming stripped 4 bases from V and 8 bases from J, with 11 bases between. These data come from a study of shared clonotypes between healthy human individuals. TCRdb's table, derived via immunoSEQ multiplex PCR, lists solely in-frame clones and lacks some. The sample has nearly 1 million clones, 76% seen once; the top ten hold over 1.3%. A CD45RA-negative memory subset and a CD45RA+ naive subset were separated from the CD4+ cells. The receptor was isolated from a man between 18 and 35 years old in good health. The genes are TRBV28 and TRBJ1-2, with D possibly being TRBD1 (5 bases). Input material: memory CD4+ T cells sorted from blood. Subset meaning: CD45RA-negative fraction. This CDR3 is CASSSGSQGYTF. CDR3 nucleotides: TGTGCCAGCAGTTCAGGGAGTCAAGGCTACACCTTC.